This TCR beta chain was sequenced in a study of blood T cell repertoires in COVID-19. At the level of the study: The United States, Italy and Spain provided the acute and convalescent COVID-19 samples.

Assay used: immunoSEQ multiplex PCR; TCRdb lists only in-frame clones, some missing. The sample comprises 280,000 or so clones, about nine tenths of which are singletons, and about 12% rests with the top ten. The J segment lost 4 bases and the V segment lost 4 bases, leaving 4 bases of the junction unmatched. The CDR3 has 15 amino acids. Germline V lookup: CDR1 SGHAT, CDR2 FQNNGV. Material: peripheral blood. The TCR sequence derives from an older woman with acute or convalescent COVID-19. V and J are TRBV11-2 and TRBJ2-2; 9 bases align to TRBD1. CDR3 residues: CASSWGTGSTGELFF. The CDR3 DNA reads TGTGCCAGCAGCTGGGGGACAGGGAGCACCGGGGAGCTGTTTTTT.